The 6 T cell receptor beta chains in this list originate from one sample, sequenced in a study of regulatory T cells in long-lasting Graves disease. CDR3-region Arm-PCR and iRepertoire HTBI primers produced the TCR beta libraries. One entry per CDR3 protein, called by TCRdb with MiXCR from the multiplex PCR reads. The table includes hundreds of thousands of distinct CDR3 sequences, about 13% detected once. Stated time point: newly diagnosed GD, antithyroid drugs for less than 3 months. The authors made the TCR library using RNA they extracted from PBMCs. Separately, the same data were catalogued under a study of T cells in Graves' hyperthyroidism and ophthalmopathy.

Source: peripheral blood mononuclear cells (PBMCs), taken at new diagnosis, from a patient treated with antithyroid drugs. The receptors stem from a man aged 30-40 years with Graves disease.

This clonotype came up many times. The junction departs from germline at one end; a sequencing error may be responsible. The chain recombines TRBV3-1 with TRBJ2-1; 8 bases align to TRBD2. Germline lookup yields CDR1 LGHDT and CDR2 YNNKEL (reference sequence). This CDR3 has 12 residues. CDR3 in DNA: TGTGCCAGCAGCTCCGCGGCGGGACTAGTTAACTTC. This sequence encodes CASSSAAGLVNF.

This clonotype was observed at least ten times. The rearrangement joins TRBV5-1 to TRBJ1-1, with unresolved D. CDR1 is SGHRS, CDR2 YFSETQ, per germline. The CDR3 has 13 residues. The V and J ends lost 1 base and 1 base respectively, with 5 bases between them. Written as DNA, the CDR3 is TGCGCCAGCAGCTTGTCAGCGAACACTGAAGCTTTCTTT. This encodes CASSLSANTEAFF.

This clonotype was counted ten times or more. The V gene is TRBV27, the J gene TRBJ2-3; unclear D gene. CDR1 and CDR2 (germline): MNHEY, SMNVEV (reference sequence). CDR3 length: 14 residues. V shed 5 bases and J shed 2 bases, with 11 bases lying between them. The CDR3: CASSPRASTDTQYF. The CDR3 nucleotides are TGTGCCAGCAGTCCTCGGGCCTCCACAGATACGCAGTATTTT.

There are a few counts of this clonotype. As DNA, the CDR3 is TGCGCCAGCAGCCAAGCTCAGACAGGATGGAATTCACCCCTCCACTTT. Translation: CASSQAQTGWNSPLHF. V usage is TRBV4-1 and J usage is TRBJ1-6; D perhaps matches TRBD1 (6 bases). This CDR3 has 16 amino acids. Germline lookup yields CDR1 MGHRA and CDR2 YSYEKL. The germline V and J ends were trimmed by 1 base and 7 bases, with 14 bases remaining between them.

This clonotype came up many times. The chain employs TRBV20-1 and TRBJ2-1; 8 positions agree with TRBD1. Germline trimming cut 3 bases from V and 2 bases from J; bases unmatched to any gene: 6. The germline CDR1 and CDR2 sequences are DFQATT and SNEGSKA (reference sequence). CDR3 size: 15 residues. CDR3 sequence: CSASPPDRAYNEQFF. The CDR3 nucleotides read TGCAGTGCTAGCCCACCGGACAGGGCCTACAATGAGCAGTTCTTC.

This clonotype came up once. This chain uses TRBV30 with TRBJ1-5, with D uncertain. The CDR3 runs 14 residues. V lost 2 bases and J lost 5, with 13 bases in between. Looked up from germline, CDR1 is GTSNPN and CDR2 is SVGIG (reference sequence). In DNA, the CDR3 is TGTGCCTGGAGTCAACAGAGAATCCATCAGCCCCAGCATTTT. Encoded protein: CAWSQQRIHQPQHF. The full variable domain, its missing parts supplied by reference TRBV30 and TRBJ1-5, is SQTIHQWPATLVQPVGSPLSLECTVEGTSNPNLYWYRQAAGRGLQLLFYSVGIGQISSEVPQNLSASRPQDRQFILSSKKLLLSDSGFYLCAWSQQRIHQPQHFGDGTRLSIL.